This is a list of T cell receptor beta chains from one sample in a study of blood T cell repertoires in COVID-19. The protocol was immunoSEQ multiplex PCR, while the TCRdb copy is restricted to in-frame clones and leaves out a portion. The data show around 300,000 clones, 90% to 95% seen once. Sequencing input: peripheral blood. These receptors were taken from a woman aged 25-40 years with COVID-19, enrolled during active disease. Both conserved end residues are part of each CDR3. Each record gives: D gene, clone size, J gene, V gene, CDR3 protein, CDR3 DNA. D genes are given only for firm matches. The listing skips clone size in some rows; elsewhere it reads once, few, many or a size class.

d_call: TRBD1; clone_size: -; j_call: TRBJ1-6; v_call: TRBV6-5; cdr3_aa: CASRVGQGNSPLHF; cdr3_nt: TGTGCCAGCAGAGTGGGACAGGGTAATTCACCCCTCCACTTT
d_call: TRBD2; clone_size: once; j_call: TRBJ2-7; v_call: TRBV18; cdr3_aa: CASSPAGTSGNYEQYF; cdr3_nt: TGTGCCAGCTCACCAGCGGGGACTAGCGGGAATTACGAGCAGTACTTC
d_call: TRBD2; clone_size: -; j_call: TRBJ2-2; v_call: TRBV11-3; cdr3_aa: CASSSSGSRPGELFF; cdr3_nt: TGTGCCAGCAGTTCTAGCGGGAGTAGGCCCGGGGAGCTGTTTTTT
d_call: -; clone_size: -; j_call: TRBJ1-2; v_call: TRBV3-1/TRBV3-2; cdr3_aa: CASSQENRASGYTF; cdr3_nt: TGTGCCAGCAGCCAAGAAAACAGGGCGAGCGGCTACACCTTC
d_call: -; clone_size: -; j_call: TRBJ1-2; v_call: TRBV10-2; cdr3_aa: CASTGGGGYTF; cdr3_nt: TGCGCCAGCACGGGGGGCGGTGGCTACACCTTC
d_call: -; clone_size: -; j_call: TRBJ1-1; v_call: TRBV30; cdr3_aa: CAWRSPGPLGRYLTEAFF; cdr3_nt: TGTGCCTGGAGAAGCCCCGGGCCCCTAGGGAGGTACCTCACTGAAGCTTTCTTT
d_call: TRBD1; clone_size: -; j_call: TRBJ2-2; v_call: TRBV9; cdr3_aa: CASSQGTASGELFF; cdr3_nt: TGTGCCAGCAGCCAAGGGACAGCGTCCGGGGAGCTGTTTTTT
d_call: TRBD1; clone_size: -; j_call: TRBJ1-4; v_call: TRBV29-1; cdr3_aa: CSVEGTATNEKLFF; cdr3_nt: TGCAGCGTTGAGGGGACAGCAACTAATGAAAAACTGTTTTTT
d_call: TRBD1; clone_size: -; j_call: TRBJ1-1; v_call: TRBV7-6; cdr3_aa: CASSGPPGQGAGGTEAFF; cdr3_nt: TGTGCCAGCAGCGGTCCTCCGGGACAGGGGGCGGGTGGAACTGAAGCTTTCTTT
d_call: -; clone_size: -; j_call: TRBJ1-1; v_call: TRBV28; cdr3_aa: CASSQIMNTEAFF; cdr3_nt: TGTGCCAGCAGTCAGATAATGAACACTGAAGCTTTCTTT
d_call: -; clone_size: -; j_call: TRBJ2-4; v_call: TRBV30; cdr3_aa: CALGPDSKNIQYF; cdr3_nt: TGTGCCCTGGGTCCCGACAGCAAAAACATTCAGTACTTC
d_call: TRBD1; clone_size: -; j_call: TRBJ1-4; v_call: TRBV6-1; cdr3_aa: CASSETGGGGKLFF; cdr3_nt: TGTGCCAGCAGTGAAACAGGGGGCGGAGGAAAACTGTTTTTT
d_call: -; clone_size: -; j_call: TRBJ1-1; v_call: TRBV11-2; cdr3_aa: CASSRGGGAFF; cdr3_nt: TGTGCCAGCAGTAGGGGCGGGGGAGCTTTCTTT
d_call: TRBD1; clone_size: -; j_call: TRBJ2-7; v_call: TRBV28; cdr3_aa: CASSSILQGRLNYEQYF; cdr3_nt: TGTGCCAGCAGTTCCATCCTACAGGGGAGACTTAACTACGAGCAGTACTTC
d_call: -; clone_size: -; j_call: TRBJ2-3; v_call: TRBV24-1; cdr3_aa: CATSHASGTDTQYF; cdr3_nt: TGTGCCACCAGTCACGCTAGCGGCACAGATACGCAGTATTTT
d_call: TRBD1; clone_size: -; j_call: TRBJ1-2; v_call: TRBV7-2; cdr3_aa: CASSSGQNNYGYTF; cdr3_nt: TGTGCCAGCAGCTCGGGACAGAACAACTATGGCTACACCTTC
d_call: TRBD1; clone_size: medium-sized; j_call: TRBJ2-7; v_call: TRBV6-1; cdr3_aa: CASSEATGTGSYEQYF; cdr3_nt: TGTGCCAGCAGTGAAGCCACCGGGACAGGGTCCTACGAGCAGTACTTC
d_call: -; clone_size: -; j_call: TRBJ2-7; v_call: TRBV27; cdr3_aa: CASSDSGTPSREQYF; cdr3_nt: TGTGCCAGCAGCGACTCCGGGACACCCTCGCGAGAGCAGTACTTC
d_call: -; clone_size: -; j_call: TRBJ2-7; v_call: TRBV27; cdr3_aa: CASSFERDYEQYF; cdr3_nt: TGTGCCAGCAGTTTTGAGAGGGACTACGAGCAGTACTTC
d_call: -; clone_size: -; j_call: TRBJ1-2; v_call: TRBV5-1; cdr3_aa: CASSLGGRDYGYTF; cdr3_nt: TGCGCCAGCAGCTTGGGCGGGAGGGACTATGGCTACACCTTC
d_call: TRBD1; clone_size: -; j_call: TRBJ1-2; v_call: TRBV7-9; cdr3_aa: CASSHDRGPYGYTF; cdr3_nt: TGTGCCAGCAGCCACGACAGGGGGCCCTATGGCTACACCTTC
d_call: -; clone_size: -; j_call: TRBJ1-2; v_call: TRBV10-1; cdr3_aa: CASSESLNYGYTF; cdr3_nt: TGCGCCAGCAGTGAGTCCCTTAACTATGGCTACACCTTC
d_call: -; clone_size: -; j_call: TRBJ2-5; v_call: TRBV15; cdr3_aa: CATSRVGGPLLEETQYF; cdr3_nt: TGTGCCACCAGCAGAGTAGGAGGGCCTCTTCTCGAAGAGACCCAGTACTTC
d_call: TRBD1; clone_size: -; j_call: TRBJ1-6; v_call: TRBV30; cdr3_aa: CAWTGDRAGWSPLHF; cdr3_nt: TGTGCCTGGACCGGAGACAGGGCCGGGTGGTCACCCCTCCACTTT
d_call: -; clone_size: -; j_call: TRBJ2-3; v_call: TRBV15; cdr3_aa: CATSRDMDTQYF; cdr3_nt: TGTGCCACCAGCAGAGATATGGATACGCAGTATTTT
d_call: -; clone_size: -; j_call: TRBJ2-2; v_call: TRBV9; cdr3_aa: CASSVDRGTGELFF; cdr3_nt: TGTGCCAGCAGCGTAGATAGGGGGACCGGGGAGCTGTTTTTT
d_call: -; clone_size: -; j_call: TRBJ2-6; v_call: TRBV5-4; cdr3_aa: CASSLGGAGANVLTF; cdr3_nt: TGTGCCAGCAGCTTGGGGGGGGCTGGGGCCAACGTCCTGACTTTC
d_call: TRBD1; clone_size: -; j_call: TRBJ1-5; v_call: TRBV28; cdr3_aa: CASSFGQGYQPQHF; cdr3_nt: TGTGCCAGCAGTTTTGGACAGGGGTACCAGCCCCAGCATTTT
d_call: TRBD2; clone_size: once; j_call: TRBJ2-5; v_call: TRBV5-4; cdr3_aa: CASSLPGGSGRAFETQYF; cdr3_nt: TGTGCCAGCAGCTTGCCCGGGGGTAGCGGGAGGGCCTTCGAGACCCAGTACTTC
d_call: TRBD1; clone_size: -; j_call: TRBJ1-2; v_call: TRBV30; cdr3_aa: CAWREDRSNYGYTF; cdr3_nt: TGTGCCTGGAGAGAGGACAGGAGTAACTATGGCTACACCTTC
d_call: TRBD1; clone_size: -; j_call: TRBJ2-3; v_call: TRBV5-6; cdr3_aa: CASSWGQGNTDTQYF; cdr3_nt: TGTGCCAGCAGCTGGGGACAGGGAAACACAGATACGCAGTATTTT
d_call: -; clone_size: -; j_call: TRBJ2-1; v_call: TRBV2; cdr3_aa: CASRVLANYNEQFF; cdr3_nt: TGTGCCAGCAGGGTACTAGCAAATTACAATGAGCAGTTCTTC
d_call: TRBD1; clone_size: -; j_call: TRBJ2-7; v_call: TRBV6-5; cdr3_aa: CASQTGLNEQYF; cdr3_nt: TGTGCCAGCCAGACAGGGTTGAACGAGCAGTACTTC
d_call: -; clone_size: -; j_call: TRBJ2-7; v_call: TRBV6-6; cdr3_aa: CASSYPGNYEQYF; cdr3_nt: TGTGCCAGCAGTTACCCAGGGAACTACGAGCAGTACTTC
d_call: TRBD1; clone_size: -; j_call: TRBJ2-7; v_call: TRBV5-1; cdr3_aa: CASSTGQGLAEQYF; cdr3_nt: TGCGCCAGCAGCACGGGACAGGGTCTAGCCGAGCAGTACTTC
d_call: TRBD2; clone_size: -; j_call: TRBJ2-7; v_call: TRBV18; cdr3_aa: CASSPSGTSESEQYF; cdr3_nt: TGTGCCAGCTCACCCTCGGGGACTAGCGAGTCCGAGCAGTACTTC
d_call: -; clone_size: -; j_call: TRBJ1-6; v_call: TRBV7-2; cdr3_aa: CASSATVPYNSPLHF; cdr3_nt: TGTGCCAGCAGCGCTACAGTCCCTTATAATTCACCCCTCCACTTT
d_call: -; clone_size: -; j_call: TRBJ2-7; v_call: TRBV5-5; cdr3_aa: CASLESPTTKQYF; cdr3_nt: TGTGCCAGCCTCGAGTCCCCCACTACGAAGCAGTACTTC
d_call: TRBD1; clone_size: -; j_call: TRBJ1-1; v_call: TRBV11-2; cdr3_aa: CASSLGQGITEAFF; cdr3_nt: TGTGCCAGCAGCTTGGGACAGGGCATCACTGAAGCTTTCTTT
d_call: TRBD1; clone_size: -; j_call: TRBJ2-5; v_call: TRBV6-5; cdr3_aa: CASSYTGQTQETQYF; cdr3_nt: TGTGCCAGCAGCTATACGGGACAGACGCAAGAGACCCAGTACTTC